Presented here are 4 T cell receptor beta chains from one specimen sequenced in a study of blood T cells in healthy people across ages. Through a sample-barcoded 5' primer and a J-beta primer mix, a second PCR was run for roughly 6 to 11 cycles. TCRdb re-derived calls from the 5' RACE reads in MiXCR, one entry per CDR3 protein. There are 270,000 or so distinct CDR3 sequences in the sample; 25% to 30% occur only once, and around 29% lies in the top ten. Material: blood. Receptors were obtained from a woman aged 65 to 85 in good health.

This clonotype occurred a few times. The chain couples TRBV9 to TRBJ2-1; 11 bases line up with TRBD2. The CDR3 covers 15 residues. The germline V gene has CDR1 SGDLS and CDR2 YYNGEE. The ends lost 0 bases at V and 9 bases at J; junction bases unmatched: 5. CDR3 sequence reads: CASSVGTSGRGEQFF. The CDR3, as DNA: TGTGCCAGCAGCGTAGGAACTAGCGGGAGAGGTGAGCAGTTCTTC.

This clonotype was picked up many times. The V call is TRBV7-9, the J call TRBJ2-1, with D uncertain. The CDR3 is 13 amino acids. The germline V gene has CDR1 SEHNR and CDR2 FQNEAQ (reference sequence). Trimming removed 1 base at V and 9 bases at J, with 10 bases between. DNA of the CDR3: TGTGCCAGCAGCTTAGAGTTTGTGGGTGAGCAGTTCTTC. Protein product: CASSLEFVGEQFF. Filled out from reference TRBV7-9 and TRBJ2-1, the complete variable domain reads DTGVSQNPRHKITKRGQNVTFRCDPISEHNRLYWYRQTLGQGPEFLTYFQNEAQLEKSRLLSDRFSAERPKGSFSTLEIQRTEQGDSAMYLCASSLEFVGEQFFGPGTRLTVL.

Concerning this clonotype itself: Sequence at one end of the junction differs from germline and may be a read error. The rearrangement joins TRBV12-3 or TRBV12-4 to TRBJ2-5; D may match TRBD1 or TRBD2 (5 bases each). There are 11 residues in the CDR3. The CDR3 here is CASSFGGEGIF. The CDR3 DNA is TGTGCCAGCAGTTTTGGCGGAGAGGGGATCTTC.

This clonotype was observed a handful of times. The V and J genes are TRBV11-2 and TRBJ2-5; tentatively, D is TRBD2 (5 bases). The V and J ends lost 1 base and 2 bases respectively, with 14 bases between them. Germline assignment: CDR1 SGHAT and CDR2 FQNNGV. CDR3 length equals 16 residues. The chain's CDR3 is CASSLGSGLTQETQYF. The CDR3 region has the DNA TGTGCCAGCAGCTTAGGCTCAGGACTCACTCAAGAGACCCAGTACTTC.